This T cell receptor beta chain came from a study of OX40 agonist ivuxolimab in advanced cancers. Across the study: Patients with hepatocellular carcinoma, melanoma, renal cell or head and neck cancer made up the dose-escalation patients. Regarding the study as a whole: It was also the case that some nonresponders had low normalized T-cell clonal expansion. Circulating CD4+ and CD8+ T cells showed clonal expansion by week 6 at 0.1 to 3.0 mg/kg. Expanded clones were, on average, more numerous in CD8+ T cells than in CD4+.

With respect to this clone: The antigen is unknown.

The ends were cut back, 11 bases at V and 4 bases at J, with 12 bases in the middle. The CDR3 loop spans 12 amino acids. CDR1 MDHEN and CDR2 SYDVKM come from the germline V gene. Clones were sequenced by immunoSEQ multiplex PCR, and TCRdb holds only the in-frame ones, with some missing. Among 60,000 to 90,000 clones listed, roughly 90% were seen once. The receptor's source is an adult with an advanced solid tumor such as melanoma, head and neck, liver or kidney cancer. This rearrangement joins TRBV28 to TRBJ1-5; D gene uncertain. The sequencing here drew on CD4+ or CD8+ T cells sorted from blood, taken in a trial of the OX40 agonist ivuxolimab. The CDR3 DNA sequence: TGTGCCGGGCAGACCTTAAATCAGCCCCAGCATTTT. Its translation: CAGQTLNQPQHF.